These T cell receptor beta chains were read from a single sample in a study of beta chain features in type 1 diabetes. Measured with immunoSEQ multiplex PCR; TCRdb has only the in-frame clones, and not every one. In the table there are approximately 160,000 clones, roughly 65% of which are singletons. The material sequenced was naive CD4+ T cells from blood. These receptors originate from a man aged 25 to 45 with type 1 diabetes. Each CDR3 is given with its conserved first and last residue. Each record gives: D gene, V gene, clone size, J gene, CDR3 protein, CDR3 DNA. The D gene is left open where the match is weak. Some rows mark clone size as missing; the rest say once, few, many or name a class of expanded clone.

d_gene: TRBD2
v_gene: TRBV5-1
abundance: .
j_gene: TRBJ2-5
CDR3aa: CASSPRLAGKQETQYF
CDR3nt: TGCGCCAGCAGCCCGCGTCTAGCGGGGAAGCAAGAGACCCAGTACTTC

d_gene: TRBD2
v_gene: TRBV11-2
abundance: .
j_gene: TRBJ2-3
CDR3aa: CASSTGLDTDTQYF
CDR3nt: TGTGCCAGCAGCACGGGACTAGACACAGATACGCAGTATTTT

d_gene: .
v_gene: TRBV18
abundance: .
j_gene: TRBJ1-4
CDR3aa: CASSPETPWDEKLFF
CDR3nt: TGTGCCAGCTCACCGGAGACTCCGTGGGATGAAAAACTGTTTTTT

d_gene: .
v_gene: TRBV4-3
abundance: .
j_gene: TRBJ1-4
CDR3aa: CASSQGLATNEKLFF
CDR3nt: TGCGCCAGCAGCCAAGGGTTAGCAACTAATGAAAAACTGTTTTTT

d_gene: .
v_gene: TRBV30
abundance: .
j_gene: TRBJ1-5
CDR3aa: CAWSGSVNQPQHF
CDR3nt: TGTGCCTGGAGTGGTTCCGTCAATCAGCCCCAGCATTTT

d_gene: .
v_gene: TRBV20-1
abundance: .
j_gene: TRBJ2-7
CDR3aa: CSATDIYEQYF
CDR3nt: TGCAGTGCTACGGACATCTACGAGCAGTACTTC

d_gene: .
v_gene: TRBV7-8
abundance: .
j_gene: TRBJ1-5
CDR3aa: CASSLDGGFQPQHF
CDR3nt: TGTGCCAGCAGCTTAGATGGAGGGTTTCAGCCCCAGCATTTT

d_gene: .
v_gene: TRBV28
abundance: few
j_gene: TRBJ2-1
CDR3aa: CASSPPSQREQFF
CDR3nt: TGTGCCAGCAGTCCCCCCTCTCAGAGGGAGCAGTTCTTC

d_gene: .
v_gene: TRBV13
abundance: .
j_gene: TRBJ2-1
CDR3aa: CASSLSRVSNNYNEQFF
CDR3nt: TGTGCCAGCAGCTTATCGAGGGTGTCCAATAACTACAATGAGCAGTTCTTC

d_gene: TRBD1
v_gene: TRBV5-1
abundance: .
j_gene: TRBJ1-5
CDR3aa: CASSPGQGQPQHF
CDR3nt: TGCGCCAGCAGCCCCGGACAGGGTCAGCCCCAGCATTTT

d_gene: .
v_gene: TRBV30
abundance: .
j_gene: TRBJ2-3
CDR3aa: CAWSPDGGHGDTQYF
CDR3nt: TGTGCCTGGAGTCCTGACGGGGGCCACGGGGATACGCAGTATTTT

d_gene: .
v_gene: TRBV7-2
abundance: .
j_gene: TRBJ2-3
CDR3aa: CASSPDRSTDTQYF
CDR3nt: TGTGCCAGCAGCCCGGATCGGAGCACAGATACGCAGTATTTT

d_gene: TRBD1
v_gene: TRBV29-1
abundance: few
j_gene: TRBJ1-2
CDR3aa: CSVESGQPNYGYTF
CDR3nt: TGCAGCGTTGAATCGGGACAGCCTAACTATGGCTACACCTTC

d_gene: .
v_gene: TRBV7-8
abundance: few
j_gene: TRBJ2-5
CDR3aa: CASSLGALRYQETQYF
CDR3nt: TGTGCCAGCAGCTTAGGAGCCTTGCGATACCAAGAGACCCAGTACTTC

d_gene: .
v_gene: TRBV4-3
abundance: .
j_gene: TRBJ2-3
CDR3aa: CASSHSGVGEDTQYF
CDR3nt: TGCGCCAGCAGCCATTCGGGGGTTGGCGAAGATACGCAGTATTTT

d_gene: .
v_gene: TRBV4-3
abundance: .
j_gene: TRBJ2-1
CDR3aa: CASSRGDSYNEQFF
CDR3nt: TGCGCCAGCAGCCGGGGGGACTCCTACAATGAGCAGTTCTTC

d_gene: TRBD1
v_gene: TRBV6-1
abundance: .
j_gene: TRBJ2-1
CDR3aa: CASGDRVGNNEQFF
CDR3nt: TGTGCCAGCGGGGACAGGGTAGGAAACAATGAGCAGTTCTTC

d_gene: .
v_gene: TRBV7-9
abundance: once
j_gene: TRBJ1-6
CDR3aa: CASSHHVPYSPLHF
CDR3nt: TGTGCCAGCAGCCATCACGTCCCGTATTCACCCCTCCACTTT

d_gene: TRBD1
v_gene: TRBV28
abundance: .
j_gene: TRBJ2-7
CDR3aa: CASSPSGQGTAKQYF
CDR3nt: TGTGCCAGCAGCCCGTCGGGACAGGGGACCGCTAAGCAGTACTTC

d_gene: TRBD1
v_gene: TRBV9
abundance: few
j_gene: TRBJ2-7
CDR3aa: CASSARDRGNYEQYF
CDR3nt: TGTGCCAGCAGCGCCCGGGACAGGGGGAACTACGAGCAGTACTTC

d_gene: .
v_gene: TRBV10-3
abundance: .
j_gene: TRBJ2-1
CDR3aa: CAIRGTGYSYNEQFF
CDR3nt: TGTGCCATCAGGGGGACTGGATACTCCTACAATGAGCAGTTCTTC

d_gene: .
v_gene: TRBV11-2
abundance: .
j_gene: TRBJ2-7
CDR3aa: CASSNPRTLYEQYF
CDR3nt: TGTGCCAGCAGTAACCCAAGGACCCTCTACGAGCAGTACTTC

d_gene: .
v_gene: TRBV11-2
abundance: .
j_gene: TRBJ2-7
CDR3aa: CASSLAAGPYEQYF
CDR3nt: TGTGCCAGCAGCTTAGCAGCAGGACCCTACGAGCAGTACTTC

d_gene: TRBD2
v_gene: TRBV7-2
abundance: .
j_gene: TRBJ2-7
CDR3aa: CASSLLAGYEQYF
CDR3nt: TGTGCCAGCAGCTTACTAGCGGGGTACGAGCAGTACTTC

d_gene: .
v_gene: TRBV5-1
abundance: once
j_gene: TRBJ2-4
CDR3aa: CASSLGDTKGAKNIQYF
CDR3nt: TGCGCCAGCAGCTTGGGGGATACCAAAGGGGCCAAAAACATTCAGTACTTC

d_gene: .
v_gene: TRBV29-1
abundance: .
j_gene: TRBJ2-1
CDR3aa: CSVAGQGAYNEQFF
CDR3nt: TGCAGCGTTGCTGGGCAGGGAGCTTACAATGAGCAGTTCTTC

d_gene: .
v_gene: TRBV7-2
abundance: .
j_gene: TRBJ2-1
CDR3aa: CASSLDRHFGEQFF
CDR3nt: TGTGCCAGCAGCTTAGACAGGCACTTTGGAGAGCAGTTCTTC

d_gene: .
v_gene: TRBV18
abundance: .
j_gene: TRBJ2-3
CDR3aa: CASSRSPSESYTDTQYF
CDR3nt: TGTGCCAGCTCGCGCTCACCTAGCGAGAGCTACACAGATACGCAGTATTTT

d_gene: TRBD2
v_gene: TRBV28
abundance: .
j_gene: TRBJ2-3
CDR3aa: CASSLTSGGSDTQYF
CDR3nt: TGTGCCAGCAGCTTGACTAGCGGGGGGTCAGATACGCAGTATTTT

d_gene: .
v_gene: TRBV29-1
abundance: .
j_gene: TRBJ2-1
CDR3aa: CSVDLVGQFF
CDR3nt: TGCAGCGTTGATTTAGTGGGGCAGTTCTTC

d_gene: .
v_gene: TRBV5-4
abundance: .
j_gene: TRBJ2-3
CDR3aa: CASSLGPEDTQYF
CDR3nt: TGTGCCAGCAGCTTAGGGCCGGAAGATACGCAGTATTTT

d_gene: .
v_gene: TRBV29-1
abundance: .
j_gene: TRBJ2-5
CDR3aa: CSVRVSRETQYF
CDR3nt: TGCAGCGTGCGCGTCAGCAGAGAGACCCAGTACTTC

d_gene: TRBD2
v_gene: TRBV2
abundance: .
j_gene: TRBJ2-3
CDR3aa: CASSEGQGGTDTQYF
CDR3nt: TGTGCCAGCAGTGAAGGGCAGGGAGGGACAGATACGCAGTATTTT

d_gene: .
v_gene: TRBV18
abundance: once
j_gene: TRBJ2-7
CDR3aa: CASSPSPARGNEQYF
CDR3nt: TGTGCCAGCTCACCATCACCCGCGAGGGGTAACGAGCAGTACTTC

d_gene: .
v_gene: TRBV7-9
abundance: .
j_gene: TRBJ2-5
CDR3aa: CASSLGEETQYF
CDR3nt: TGTGCCAGCAGCCTCGGGGAAGAGACCCAGTACTTC

d_gene: .
v_gene: TRBV6-1
abundance: .
j_gene: TRBJ2-5
CDR3aa: CASSYGETQYF
CDR3nt: TGTGCCAGCAGTTATGGGGAGACCCAGTACTTC

d_gene: TRBD2
v_gene: TRBV29-1
abundance: .
j_gene: TRBJ2-1
CDR3aa: CSAAGGGAYNEQFF
CDR3nt: TGCAGCGCTGCTGGCGGGGGGGCTTACAATGAGCAGTTCTTC

d_gene: .
v_gene: TRBV30
abundance: few
j_gene: TRBJ1-5
CDR3aa: CAWSVQGGKPQHF
CDR3nt: TGTGCCTGGAGTGTACAGGGAGGAAAGCCCCAGCATTTT

d_gene: .
v_gene: TRBV7-9
abundance: .
j_gene: TRBJ1-2
CDR3aa: CASSWIGGGGGYGYTF
CDR3nt: TGTGCCAGCAGTTGGATCGGTGGAGGGGGAGGCTATGGCTACACCTTC

d_gene: TRBD2
v_gene: TRBV18
abundance: .
j_gene: TRBJ2-1
CDR3aa: CASSRREGHAEQFF
CDR3nt: TGTGCCAGCTCCCGCCGGGAGGGTCATGCTGAGCAGTTCTTC

d_gene: .
v_gene: TRBV20-1
abundance: .
j_gene: TRBJ1-6
CDR3aa: CSRGPLHF
CDR3nt: TGCAGTCGCGGCCCCCTCCACTTT

d_gene: .
v_gene: TRBV6-1
abundance: .
j_gene: TRBJ2-7
CDR3aa: CASSEKRAPYEQYF
CDR3nt: TGTGCCAGCAGTGAAAAGCGGGCGCCCTACGAGCAGTACTTC

d_gene: TRBD2
v_gene: TRBV6-6
abundance: few
j_gene: TRBJ2-7
CDR3aa: CASSPTSGGIVEQYF
CDR3nt: TGTGCCAGCAGCCCAACTAGCGGGGGGATTGTTGAGCAGTACTTC

d_gene: .
v_gene: TRBV7-2
abundance: few
j_gene: TRBJ2-7
CDR3aa: CASSHRRGDEQYF
CDR3nt: TGTGCCAGCAGCCACCGGCGAGGGGACGAGCAGTACTTC

d_gene: TRBD2
v_gene: TRBV7-2
abundance: .
j_gene: TRBJ2-3
CDR3aa: CASSLGSTSGGLTDTQYF
CDR3nt: TGTGCCAGCAGCTTAGGTAGCACTAGCGGGGGACTCACAGATACGCAGTATTTT

d_gene: .
v_gene: TRBV5-6
abundance: .
j_gene: TRBJ2-6
CDR3aa: CASSLVAASGANVLTF
CDR3nt: TGTGCCAGCAGCTTGGTAGCGGCCTCGGGGGCCAACGTCCTGACTTTC

d_gene: .
v_gene: TRBV9
abundance: .
j_gene: TRBJ2-1
CDR3aa: CASSEGTSTSNEQFF
CDR3nt: TGTGCCAGCAGCGAGGGGACATCAACATCCAATGAGCAGTTCTTC

d_gene: .
v_gene: TRBV4-3
abundance: .
j_gene: TRBJ2-6
CDR3aa: CASSQERSGANVLTF
CDR3nt: TGCGCCAGCAGCCAAGAACGCAGTGGGGCCAACGTCCTGACTTTC